The rows below give T cell receptor beta chains drawn from one sample of a study of cytomegalovirus exposure and HLA in healthy donors. Method: immunoSEQ multiplex PCR; TCRdb's copy keeps in-frame clones and lacks some. The sample has tens of thousands of clones, around 75% seen once; the top ten hold roughly half. Sequencing was performed on PBMCs. These receptors came from a man aged 45-60 years in good health and CMV-seropositive. Both conserved end residues are part of each CDR3. The order of the fields is D gene, V gene, clone size, J gene, CDR3 protein, CDR3 DNA. D genes are given only for firm matches. Size is stated for part of the rows, as once, few or many counts, or as a class when the clone is expanded.

d_call: NA; v_call: TRBV27; clone_size: NA; j_call: TRBJ2-7; cdr3_aa: CASSSRTDYEQYF; cdr3_nt: TGTGCCAGCAGTTCCCGGACAGATTACGAGCAGTACTTC
d_call: NA; v_call: TRBV6-5; clone_size: few; j_call: TRBJ1-2; cdr3_aa: CASSSTGGELGYTF; cdr3_nt: TGTGCCAGCAGTTCGACGGGAGGTGAGCTCGGCTACACCTTC
d_call: TRBD2; v_call: TRBV10-1; clone_size: NA; j_call: TRBJ2-5; cdr3_aa: CASSEKGLAGWQETQYF; cdr3_nt: TGCGCCAGCAGTGAGAAGGGACTAGCGGGGTGGCAAGAGACCCAGTACTTC
d_call: NA; v_call: TRBV6-5; clone_size: once; j_call: TRBJ2-7; cdr3_aa: CASSYSRSGFGFEQYF; cdr3_nt: TGTGCCAGCAGTTACTCAAGGAGCGGGTTTGGCTTCGAGCAGTACTTC
d_call: TRBD2; v_call: TRBV7-3; clone_size: NA; j_call: TRBJ2-3; cdr3_aa: CASSLTPTSASTDTQYF; cdr3_nt: TGTGCCAGCAGCTTAACCCCAACTAGCGCTAGCACAGATACGCAGTATTTT
d_call: NA; v_call: TRBV19; clone_size: NA; j_call: TRBJ1-1; cdr3_aa: CASSRKQKVNTEAFF; cdr3_nt: TGTGCCAGTAGTAGAAAACAGAAAGTGAACACTGAAGCTTTCTTT
d_call: TRBD1; v_call: TRBV29-1; clone_size: NA; j_call: TRBJ1-2; cdr3_aa: CSVAGTGGGVDGYTF; cdr3_nt: TGCAGCGTGGCCGGGACAGGGGGAGGCGTCGATGGCTACACCTTC
d_call: NA; v_call: TRBV19; clone_size: NA; j_call: TRBJ2-2; cdr3_aa: CASSITRDTGELFF; cdr3_nt: TGTGCCAGTAGTATTACCAGGGACACCGGGGAGCTGTTTTTT
d_call: NA; v_call: TRBV11-2; clone_size: NA; j_call: TRBJ2-7; cdr3_aa: CASSLGGTDYEQYF; cdr3_nt: TGTGCCAGCAGCTTGGGCGGGACTGACTACGAGCAGTACTTC
d_call: NA; v_call: TRBV4-3; clone_size: NA; j_call: TRBJ1-1; cdr3_aa: CASKQGINTEAFF; cdr3_nt: TGCGCCAGCAAACAGGGCATCAACACTGAAGCTTTCTTT
d_call: NA; v_call: TRBV19; clone_size: NA; j_call: TRBJ2-7; cdr3_aa: CASSGRSYEQYF; cdr3_nt: TGTGCCAGTAGTGGGAGGTCCTACGAGCAGTACTTC
d_call: TRBD2; v_call: TRBV5-1; clone_size: NA; j_call: TRBJ2-2; cdr3_aa: CASSPQRGNTGELFF; cdr3_nt: TGCGCCAGCAGCCCCCAGCGGGGGAACACCGGGGAGCTGTTTTTT
d_call: NA; v_call: TRBV14; clone_size: NA; j_call: TRBJ1-1; cdr3_aa: CASSLRTGRTEAFF; cdr3_nt: TGTGCCAGCAGCTTAAGAACAGGGCGGACTGAAGCTTTCTTT
d_call: TRBD1; v_call: TRBV6-4; clone_size: NA; j_call: TRBJ2-5; cdr3_aa: CVSSDTGGGTQYF; cdr3_nt: TGTGTCAGCAGTGACACAGGGGGCGGGACCCAGTACTTC
d_call: TRBD1; v_call: TRBV7-9; clone_size: few; j_call: TRBJ2-7; cdr3_aa: CASSLGTGGGHEQYF; cdr3_nt: TGTGCCAGCAGCTTAGGGACAGGGGGCGGACACGAGCAGTACTTC
d_call: TRBD2; v_call: TRBV14; clone_size: NA; j_call: TRBJ2-2; cdr3_aa: CASSQVTSGNTGELFF; cdr3_nt: TGTGCCAGCAGCCAAGTCACTAGCGGGAACACCGGGGAGCTGTTTTTT
d_call: TRBD2; v_call: TRBV4-1; clone_size: NA; j_call: TRBJ2-1; cdr3_aa: CASSETLAGVSYNEQFF; cdr3_nt: TGCGCCAGCAGCGAGACATTAGCGGGAGTGTCCTACAATGAGCAGTTCTTC
d_call: TRBD2; v_call: TRBV7-9; clone_size: NA; j_call: TRBJ2-5; cdr3_aa: CASSSTSGGPQETQYF; cdr3_nt: TGTGCCAGCAGCTCCACTAGCGGGGGGCCCCAAGAGACCCAGTACTTC
d_call: NA; v_call: TRBV7-7; clone_size: NA; j_call: TRBJ2-2; cdr3_aa: CASSLEPPGRSGTGELFF; cdr3_nt: TGTGCCAGCAGCTTAGAACCCCCAGGGCGGTCGGGCACCGGGGAGCTGTTTTTT
d_call: TRBD2; v_call: TRBV7-2; clone_size: NA; j_call: TRBJ2-5; cdr3_aa: CASSLDGTSGETQYF; cdr3_nt: TGTGCCAGCAGCTTAGATGGGACTAGCGGAGAGACCCAGTACTTC
d_call: TRBD1; v_call: TRBV5-1; clone_size: NA; j_call: TRBJ2-1; cdr3_aa: CASSARDRGQDEQFF; cdr3_nt: TGCGCCAGCAGCGCCCGGGACAGGGGGCAGGATGAGCAGTTCTTC
d_call: TRBD2; v_call: TRBV7-9; clone_size: once; j_call: TRBJ2-3; cdr3_aa: CSSSAASGVSTDTQYF; cdr3_nt: TGTTCCAGCAGCGCCGCTAGCGGGGTAAGCACAGATACGCAGTATTTT
d_call: NA; v_call: TRBV6-5; clone_size: NA; j_call: TRBJ1-2; cdr3_aa: CASSPLGGNYGYTF; cdr3_nt: TGTGCCAGCAGTCCCCTGGGGGGGAACTATGGCTACACCTTC